These 30 T cell receptor beta chains share one sample of origin, sequenced in a study of identical twins. Via MiXCR, TCRdb re-called the 5' RACE reads, giving one row per CDR3 protein. The table has a few hundred thousand distinct CDR3 sequences, around 24% seen once. Another study also made use of these data, one on T cells expressing NK-cell markers.

Sequencing input: CD4+ T cells sorted from blood. The source is a woman younger than 35 in good health.

The chain uses TRBV5-1 and TRBJ2-1; D might be TRBD1 (6 bases). Germline CDR1 SGHRS, CDR2 YFSETQ. The CDR3 has 15 amino acids. The V and J ends lost 4 bases and 5 bases respectively, with 16 bases between them. CDR3 in DNA: TGCGCCAGCAGCGAACAGGGCCCCCTACACAATGAGCAGTTCTTC. Residues: CASSEQGPLHNEQFF.

The genes are TRBV5-1 and TRBJ1-2; 8 nucleotides line up with TRBD1. The length of the CDR3 is 13 residues. Per germline, CDR1 SGHRS and CDR2 YFSETQ. Germline trimming cut 0 bases from V and 7 bases from J; bases unmatched to any gene: 2. The DNA of the CDR3 is TGCGCCAGCAGCTTGGACAGGGGGACTGGCTACACCTTC. This gives the protein CASSLDRGTGYTF.

This clonotype was seen only a few times. The V gene is TRBV6-5, the J gene TRBJ1-2, with D maybe TRBD1 (6 bases). Germline V gives CDR1 MNHEY, CDR2 SVGAGI. There are 14 residues in the CDR3. The V gene lost 4 bases and the J gene lost 5 bases, with 14 bases spanning the gap. The CDR3 bases are TGTGCCAGCAGTTCAGGGGCGAAGGAGTATGGCTACACCTTC. Translated, it gives CASSSGAKEYGYTF.

This clonotype was counted a few times. The chain joins TRBV20-1 to TRBJ2-1, with D unclear. The CDR3 runs 13 residues. Germline CDR1 DFQATT, CDR2 SNEGSKA (reference sequence). The ends were cut back, 5 bases at V and 3 bases at J, with 11 bases in the middle. CDR3 nucleotide sequence: TGCAGTGCTCCCCAAGGATTCTACAATGAGCAGTTCTTC. Protein: CSAPQGFYNEQFF.

The V call is TRBV11-2, the J call TRBJ2-1; D is undetermined. Looked up from germline, CDR1 is SGHAT and CDR2 is FQNNGV. Between the trimmed V and J ends, which lost 0 bases and 2 bases, there was a span of 8 bases. The CDR3 contains 15 residues. In DNA form, the CDR3 reads TGTGCCAGCAGCTTAGAACCGGGCCCCTACAATGAGCAGTTCTTC. Translated: CASSLEPGPYNEQFF.

The sample holds a few counts of this clonotype. The chain couples TRBV20-1 to TRBJ1-2; D unresolved. The V end was cut by 3 bases, the J end by 8 bases, with 10 bases between. This CDR3 has 11 residues. Germline CDR1 is DFQATT and CDR2 is SNEGSKA (reference sequence). The CDR3, as DNA: TGCAGTGCTAGTGCTGCTCGGGGCTACACCTTC. Translating it yields CSASAARGYTF.

This clonotype has just a few counts. The chain employs TRBV6-2 or TRBV6-3 and TRBJ2-7; D remains ambiguous. This CDR3 has 14 amino acids. V was pared by 5 bases and J by 0 bases, with 11 bases between. CDR1 and CDR2 (germline): MNHEY, SVGEGT. This chain's CDR3 is CASSLAPSSYEQYF. As DNA, the CDR3 is TGTGCCAGCAGTCTGGCTCCAAGCTCCTACGAGCAGTACTTC.

This clonotype was seen more than once but under ten times. J is TRBJ2-3 and V is TRBV5-1; 9 nucleotides line up with TRBD2. V dropped 0 bases and J dropped 5; count of bases not matched to a gene: 7. This CDR3 comprises 16 residues. The V gene's germline CDR1 is SGHRS and CDR2 YFSETQ. The CDR3 protein is CASSLADGSGRDTQYF. CDR3 nucleotides: TGCGCCAGCAGCTTGGCCGATGGTAGCGGGAGAGATACGCAGTATTTT.

V gene TRBV5-1 combines with J gene TRBJ2-7; D unresolved. Trimming stripped 4 bases from V and 5 bases from J, with 7 bases between. This CDR3 spans 11 amino acids. Germline V gene sequence: CDR1 SGHRS, CDR2 YFSETQ. CDR3 sequence: CASSEHNEQYF. Written as DNA, the CDR3 is TGCGCCAGCAGCGAGCATAACGAGCAGTACTTC.

The chain has TRBV20-1 and TRBJ2-7, with 11 bases that match TRBD2. V gave up 6 bases and J gave up 2 bases; unmatched junction bases: 6. The CDR3 runs 14 residues. CDR1 is DFQATT, CDR2 SNEGSKA, per germline (reference sequence). The CDR3 protein is CSAGPGLAAYEQYF. In DNA, the CDR3 is TGCAGTGCCGGCCCGGGACTAGCGGCCTACGAGCAGTACTTC.

This chain connects TRBV6-2 or TRBV6-3 to TRBJ2-7, with TRBD1 matching 7 bases. V gave up 6 bases and J gave up 1 base; unmatched junction bases: 6. From germline, CDR1 is MNHEY and CDR2 SVGEGT. This CDR3 comprises 14 residues. The CDR3 bases are TGTGCCAGCAGACGACGGGACAGATCCTACGAGCAGTACTTC. Its protein is CASRRRDRSYEQYF.

In its sample, this clonotype was seen a few times. The chain combines TRBV20-1 with TRBJ2-1; D gene ambiguous. The CDR3 spans 13 residues. Trimming removed 3 bases at V and 0 bases at J, with 6 bases between. Per the germline V gene, CDR1 is DFQATT and CDR2 is SNEGSKA (reference sequence). The CDR3 region is CSARPDSYNEQFF. CDR3 nucleotides: TGCAGTGCTAGGCCGGACTCCTACAATGAGCAGTTCTTC.

This clonotype was counted between two and nine times. The chain uses TRBV20-1 and TRBJ2-7; D is possibly TRBD2 (6 bases). The CDR3 is made up of 12 amino acids. Germline CDR1 and CDR2: DFQATT and SNEGSKA (reference sequence). Deletions cut 6 bases from V and 2 bases from J, with 11 bases between. The CDR3 DNA follows: TGCAGTGCGCGGGGCTTCACCTACGAGCAGTACTTC. Residues: CSARGFTYEQYF.

This clonotype was seen more than once but under ten times. This rearrangement joins TRBV6-5 to TRBJ2-3; 9 nucleotides agree with TRBD2. The CDR3 is 17 residues long. Germline V CDR1 and CDR2: MNHEY, SVGAGI. V trimming: 2 bases; J trimming: 9 bases; junction bases outside the gene matches: 15. The CDR3 sequence is CASSYRVSLAGSGTQYF. CDR3 sequence (DNA): TGTGCCAGCAGTTACAGGGTCAGCCTAGCGGGAAGTGGGACGCAGTATTTT.

The rearrangement links TRBV6-1 to TRBJ1-4; D not certain. The CDR3 runs 14 residues. Germline V lookup: CDR1 MNHNS, CDR2 SASEGT. Trimming left V 4 bases short and J 0 bases short, with 6 bases between. CDR3 sequence (DNA): TGTGCCAGCAGTGCCCTCGCAACTAATGAAAAACTGTTTTTT. Protein: CASSALATNEKLFF.

This clonotype was recorded a few times. This chain connects TRBV6-1 to TRBJ2-1; 8 bases match TRBD2. CDR1 MNHNS and CDR2 SASEGT come from the germline V gene. Trimming cost V 4 bases and J 4 bases; bases outside gene matches: 6. There are 15 residues in the CDR3. The CDR3 loop is CASSGTAGGYNEQFF. The CDR3 DNA reads as TGTGCCAGCAGTGGGACGGCGGGGGGTTACAATGAGCAGTTCTTC.

This clonotype showed up just a few times. This chain links TRBV20-1 with TRBJ2-1; D remains unclear. V was cut by 3 bases and J by 5 bases, with 11 bases left in between. CDR1 is DFQATT, CDR2 SNEGSKA, per germline (reference sequence). This CDR3 spans 13 amino acids. CDR3 protein: CSASATRNNEQFF. CDR3 nucleotides: TGCAGTGCTAGCGCGACCAGAAACAATGAGCAGTTCTTC.

This clonotype has only a few counts. V is TRBV20-1 and J is TRBJ1-3; 8 positions agree with TRBD1. The germline CDR1 and CDR2 sequences are DFQATT and SNEGSKA (reference sequence). CDR3 length: 14 amino acids. V dropped 6 bases and J dropped 5; count of bases not matched to a gene: 9. The CDR3 nucleotides are TGCAGTGCGAGAAAGACAGGGGCCAGAAACACCATATATTTT. Translating it yields CSARKTGARNTIYF.

This sequence joins TRBV18 and TRBJ2-5; D is unresolved. Trimming stripped 3 bases from V and 5 bases from J, with 13 bases between. This CDR3 contains 14 residues. The germline V gene encodes CDR1 KGHSH and CDR2 LQKENI. CDR3 in DNA: TGTGCCAGCTCACCCGCACCTACTGCGGAGACCCAGTACTTC. This codes for CASSPAPTAETQYF.

The chain couples TRBV5-1 to TRBJ2-3, with a possible D match to TRBD2 (5 bases). CDR1 is SGHRS and CDR2 is YFSETQ in the germline V gene. The germline V and J ends were trimmed by 7 bases and 7 bases, with 16 bases remaining between them. This CDR3 comprises 13 residues. The CDR3 DNA is TGCGCCAGCGGACCGGAGGTCGTGAATACGCAGTATTTT. Protein product: CASGPEVVNTQYF.

J is TRBJ2-3 and V is TRBV20-1; no reliable D call. Germline V gene data show CDR1 as DFQATT and CDR2 as SNEGSKA (reference sequence). The germline V and J ends were trimmed by 3 bases and 2 bases, with 12 bases remaining between them. The CDR3 length is 14 residues. The CDR3 sequence is CSASVWPSTDTQYF. The CDR3 DNA follows: TGCAGTGCTAGTGTTTGGCCCTCCACAGATACGCAGTATTTT.

V is TRBV3-1 and J is TRBJ2-3, with D maybe TRBD2 (5 bases). Germline loops: CDR1 LGHDT, CDR2 YNNKEL (reference sequence). The CDR3 runs to 16 residues. Trimming stripped 4 bases from V and 2 bases from J, with 16 bases between. CDR3: CASSRKTTRVTDTQYF. CDR3 nucleotide sequence: TGTGCCAGCAGCCGGAAGACTACGAGGGTCACAGATACGCAGTATTTT.

This clonotype was observed a few times. The chain recombines TRBV29-1 with TRBJ1-2; 7 nucleotides match TRBD1. With 6 bases clipped from V and 4 bases from J, the junction kept 14 bases outside the gene matches. The CDR3 spans 15 residues. Germline V CDR1 and CDR2: SQVTM, ANQGSEA. CDR3 sequence reads: CSVVEGGSIGYGYTF. CDR3 bases: TGCAGCGTCGTAGAAGGGGGCTCCATAGGCTATGGCTACACCTTC.

This clonotype was observed at least ten times. The rearrangement uses TRBV20-1 and TRBJ1-1; the D is unclear. V was cut by 0 bases and J by 1 base, with 18 bases left in between. The CDR3 loop spans 17 amino acids. Germline CDR1 DFQATT, CDR2 SNEGSKA (reference sequence). CDR3 in DNA: TGCAGTGCTAGAGATGGGAGGGATGCGTCATGGAACACTGAAGCTTTCTTT. Amino acids: CSARDGRDASWNTEAFF.

The chain links TRBV2 to TRBJ1-1, with D uncertain. The germline V and J ends were trimmed by 11 bases and 1 base, with 14 bases remaining between them. The CDR3 covers 13 residues. Looked up from germline, CDR1 is SNHLY and CDR2 is FYNNEI. The CDR3 DNA sequence: TGTGCCGGCACGACCCTGGCGAACACTGAAGCTTTCTTT. Protein: CAGTTLANTEAFF.

This chain's CDR3 is CASSGEGDQNSPLHF. The DNA of the CDR3 is TGCGCCAGCAGCGGGGAGGGGGACCAAAATTCACCCCTCCACTTT. The V gene is TRBV5-1, the J gene TRBJ1-6, with TRBD1 as a possible D gene (6 bases). The CDR3 totals 15 residues. Trimming shortened V by 4 bases and J by 7 bases, and 15 bases separated the two germline ends. Looked up from germline, CDR1 is SGHRS and CDR2 is YFSETQ.

The V gene is TRBV6-4, the J gene TRBJ2-1; the D gene could be TRBD1 or TRBD2 (5 bases each). Germline V gene lookup returns CDR1 MRHNA and CDR2 SNTAGT. The CDR3 runs 18 residues. Between the trimmed V and J ends, which lost 6 bases and 0 bases, there was a span of 21 bases. The CDR3 sequence: CASSLYPPGPSSYNEQFF. As DNA, the CDR3 is TGTGCCAGCAGCCTATACCCCCCGGGGCCGAGCTCCTACAATGAGCAGTTCTTC.

This clonotype turned up a few times. V and J are TRBV5-1 and TRBJ2-2; D unresolved. Trimming left V 4 bases short and J 3 bases short, with 10 bases between. This CDR3 has 14 residues. Germline values: CDR1 SGHRS, CDR2 YFSETQ. CDR3 region: CASSTVTDTGELFF. The CDR3 DNA sequence: TGCGCCAGCAGCACCGTTACGGACACCGGGGAGCTGTTTTTT.

This sequence joins TRBV7-2 and TRBJ2-7; D unresolved. Deletions cut 1 base from V and 3 bases from J, with 7 bases between. Germline assignment: CDR1 SGHTA and CDR2 FQGNSA. This CDR3 spans 13 amino acids. This CDR3 is CASSLVANYEQYF. CDR3 nucleotide sequence: TGTGCCAGCAGCTTAGTGGCTAACTACGAGCAGTACTTC. The variable domain in full, completed from reference TRBV7-2 and TRBJ2-7, reads GAGVSQSPSNKVTEKGKDVELRCDPISGHTALYWYRQSLGQGLEFLIYFQGNSAPDKSGLPSDRFSAERTGGSVSTLTIQRTQQEDSAVYLCASSLVANYEQYFGPGTRLTVT.

There are a few counts of this clonotype. In DNA, the CDR3 is TGTGCCACCAGCAGTCGTGGCGGGGAGCTGTTTTTT. It specifies CATSSRGGELFF. The rearrangement uses TRBV15 and TRBJ2-2, with D unresolved. The CDR3 runs to 12 residues. V shed 3 bases and J shed 7 bases, with 6 bases lying between them. The germline CDR1 and CDR2 sequences are LNHNV and YYDKDF (reference sequence).